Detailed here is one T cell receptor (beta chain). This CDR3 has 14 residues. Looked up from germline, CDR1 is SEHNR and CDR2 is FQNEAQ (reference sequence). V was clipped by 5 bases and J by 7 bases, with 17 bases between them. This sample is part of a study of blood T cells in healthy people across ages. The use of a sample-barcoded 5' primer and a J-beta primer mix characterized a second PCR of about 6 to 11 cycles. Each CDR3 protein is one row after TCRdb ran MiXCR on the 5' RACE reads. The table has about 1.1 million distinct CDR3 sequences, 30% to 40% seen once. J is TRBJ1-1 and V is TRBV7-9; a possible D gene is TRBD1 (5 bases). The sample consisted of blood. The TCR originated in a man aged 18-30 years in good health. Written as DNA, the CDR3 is TGTGCCAGCAGCCAAGCCGGGGGGGGTGTTGAAGCTTTCTTT. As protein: CASSQAGGGVEAFF. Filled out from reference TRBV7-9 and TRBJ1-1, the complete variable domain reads DTGVSQNPRHKITKRGQNVTFRCDPISEHNRLYWYRQTLGQGPEFLTYFQNEAQLEKSRLLSDRFSAERPKGSFSTLEIQRTEQGDSAMYLCASSQAGGGVEAFFGQGTRLTVV.